These 5 T cell receptor beta chains originate from one sample sequenced in a study of T-cell reconstitution after alpha-beta-depleted transplantation in children. A library of TCRbeta sequences, prepared with unique molecular identifiers, was generated. TCRdb re-analysed the PCR reads in MiXCR, keeping a single row per CDR3 protein. The data show some 500,000 distinct CDR3 sequences, approximately 32% seen once. The specimen was PBMCs from the stem cell graft donor, collected from the stem cell graft. These TCRs come from a human donor who donated a stem cell graft to a child with aplastic anemia.

In nucleotides, the CDR3 is TGCAGTGCTGCGGAGTCCGCAGGTTTAAACGAGCAGTACTTC. This gives the protein CSAAESAGLNEQYF. The rearrangement links TRBV20-1 to TRBJ2-7, with unresolved D. Trimming cost V 5 bases and J 5 bases, with 19 bases left between them. This CDR3 spans 14 amino acids. From germline, CDR1 is DFQATT and CDR2 SNEGSKA (reference sequence).

This clonotype has only a few counts. The CDR3 sequence is CASSNGPANEQYV. The CDR3 DNA is TGTGCCAGCAGCAATGGTCCGGCGAACGAGCAGTACGTC. V and J are TRBV7-6 and TRBJ2-7; the D is unclear. Germline CDR1 reads SGHVS; CDR2 reads FNYEAQ. V was cut by 5 bases and J by 5 bases, with 13 bases left in between. The CDR3 length is 13 residues.

The chain couples TRBV3-1 to TRBJ2-7; D ambiguous. Germline CDR1 is LGHDT and CDR2 is YNNKEL (reference sequence). There are 13 residues in the CDR3. V lost 4 bases to trimming and J lost 4 bases, with 11 bases between them. The CDR3 region is CASSPPVRYEQYV. For the CDR3, the DNA is TGTGCCAGCAGCCCCCCCGTGCGGTACGAGCAGTACGTC.

This clonotype was recorded a few times. The chain carries TRBV29-1 and TRBJ2-3; possible D gene TRBD2, 6 bases. Trimming removed 3 bases at V and 1 base at J, with 20 bases between. The CDR3 extends over 17 amino acids. The V gene's germline CDR1 is SQVTM and CDR2 ANQGSEA. The CDR3 region is CSVESLARFFGTDTQYF. In nucleotides, the CDR3 is TGCAGCGTTGAGAGTCTAGCGAGGTTTTTCGGCACAGATACGCAGTATTTT.

This chain links TRBV7-2 with TRBJ2-7; possible D gene TRBD2, 5 bases. The germline V gene encodes CDR1 SGHTA and CDR2 FQGNSA. The CDR3 is 13 amino acids. Trimming left V 2 bases short and J 2 bases short, with 7 bases between. CDR3 protein: CASSLRETYEQYV. The DNA for the CDR3 is TGTGCCAGCAGCTTAAGGGAGACCTACGAGCAGTACGTC.